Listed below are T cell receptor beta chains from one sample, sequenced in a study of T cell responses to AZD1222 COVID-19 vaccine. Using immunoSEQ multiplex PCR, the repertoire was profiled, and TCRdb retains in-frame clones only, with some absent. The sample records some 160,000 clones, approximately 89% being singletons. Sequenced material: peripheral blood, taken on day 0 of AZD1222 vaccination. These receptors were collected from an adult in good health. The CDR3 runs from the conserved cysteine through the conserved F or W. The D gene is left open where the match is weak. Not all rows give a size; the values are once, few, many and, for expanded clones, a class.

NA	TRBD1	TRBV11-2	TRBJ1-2	CASSPGGGYTF	TGTGCCAGCAGCCCAGGGGGTGGCTACACCTTC
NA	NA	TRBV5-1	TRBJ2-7	CASRDVPLYEQYF	TGCGCCAGCAGGGACGTGCCTCTCTACGAGCAGTACTTC
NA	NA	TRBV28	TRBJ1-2	CASSEENYGYTF	TGTGCCAGCAGTGAAGAAAACTATGGCTACACCTTC
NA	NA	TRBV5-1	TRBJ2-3	CASSKAGHATDTQYF	TGCGCCAGCAGCAAAGCGGGTCATGCCACAGATACGCAGTATTTT
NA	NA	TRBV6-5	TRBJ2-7	CASSPPGSGSYEQYF	TGTGCCAGCAGTCCACCCGGGAGCGGCTCCTACGAGCAGTACTTC
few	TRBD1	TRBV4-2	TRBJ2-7	CASSLNGQGDYEQYF	TGTGCCAGCAGCCTCAACGGACAGGGCGATTACGAGCAGTACTTC
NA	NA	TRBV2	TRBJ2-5	CASSERGGTQYF	TGTGCCAGCAGTGAAAGGGGCGGGACCCAGTACTTC
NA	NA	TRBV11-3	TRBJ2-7	CASSLVGEQYF	TGTGCCAGCAGCTTAGTAGGGGAGCAGTACTTC
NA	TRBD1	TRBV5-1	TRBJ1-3	CASSLGTGGPSSGNTIYF	TGCGCCAGCAGCCTTGGGACAGGGGGGCCGAGCTCTGGAAACACCATATATTTT
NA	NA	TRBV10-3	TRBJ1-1	CAISESGKNTEAFF	TGTGCCATCAGTGAGTCCGGGAAGAACACTGAAGCTTTCTTT
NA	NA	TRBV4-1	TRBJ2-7	CASSQGEESSYEQYF	TGCGCCAGCAGCCAAGGGGAGGAGAGCTCCTACGAGCAGTACTTC
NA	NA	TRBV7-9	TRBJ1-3	CASSLGGGNTIYF	TGTGCCAGCAGCTTAGGTGGCGGAAACACCATATATTTT
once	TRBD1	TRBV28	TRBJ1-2	CASFGQGAFRGYTF	TGTGCCAGCTTTGGACAGGGGGCTTTTCGTGGCTACACCTTC
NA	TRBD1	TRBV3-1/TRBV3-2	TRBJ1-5	CASSPAPGTGTFNQPQHF	TGTGCCAGCAGCCCCGCCCCCGGGACAGGGACTTTCAATCAGCCCCAGCATTTT
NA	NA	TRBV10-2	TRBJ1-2	CASSEGRNYGYTF	TGCGCCAGCAGTGAGGGGCGTAACTATGGCTACACCTTC
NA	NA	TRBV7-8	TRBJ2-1	CASSLAQERRDDIRNEQFF	TGTGCCAGCAGCTTAGCGCAGGAGCGGAGGGACGATATAAGGAATGAGCAGTTCTTC
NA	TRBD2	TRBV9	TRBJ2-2	CASSGLGGATTGELFF	TGTGCCAGCAGCGGCCTCGGGGGGGCGACCACCGGGGAGCTGTTTTTT
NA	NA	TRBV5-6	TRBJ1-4	CASSNPYEKLFF	TGTGCCAGCAGCAACCCTTATGAAAAACTGTTTTTT
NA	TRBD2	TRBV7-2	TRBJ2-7	CASSPRTSGRGEQYF	TGTGCCAGCAGCCCCCGGACTAGCGGTAGGGGGGAGCAGTACTTC
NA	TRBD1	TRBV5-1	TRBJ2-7	CASTTGQGVAYEQYF	TGCGCCAGCACAACGGGACAGGGGGTCGCCTACGAGCAGTACTTC
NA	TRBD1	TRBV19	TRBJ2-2	CASSGTADTGELFF	TGTGCCAGTTCCGGGACAGCGGACACCGGGGAGCTGTTTTTT
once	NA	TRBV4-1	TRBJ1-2	CASSQAAYSGGYTF	TGCGCCAGCAGCCAAGCCGCGTACAGCGGAGGCTACACCTTC
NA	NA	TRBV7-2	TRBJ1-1	CASSFQMNTEAFF	TGTGCCAGCAGCTTTCAGATGAACACTGAAGCTTTCTTT
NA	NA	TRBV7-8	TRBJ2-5	CASSLQGPTYQETQYF	TGTGCCAGCAGCTTACAGGGGCCTACTTACCAAGAGACCCAGTACTTC
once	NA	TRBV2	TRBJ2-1	CASSDWDPTSPEQFF	TGTGCCAGCAGTGATTGGGATCCGACCTCGCCTGAGCAGTTCTTC
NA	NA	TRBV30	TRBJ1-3	CAWRPGLLRGNTIYF	TGTGCCTGGCGCCCGGGACTTCTAAGGGGAAACACCATATATTTT
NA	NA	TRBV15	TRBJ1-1	CATSSLGGYEAFF	TGTGCCACCAGCTCCCTCGGGGGGTATGAAGCTTTCTTT
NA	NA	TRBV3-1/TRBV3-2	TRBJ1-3	CASSSRALSGNTIYF	TGTGCCAGCAGCTCCCGGGCCCTCTCTGGAAACACCATATATTTT
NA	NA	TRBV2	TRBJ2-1	CASKGGTSYNEQFF	TGTGCCAGCAAGGGCGGGACTTCCTACAATGAGCAGTTCTTC
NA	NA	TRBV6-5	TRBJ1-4	CASSYSAPRLNEKLFF	TGTGCCAGCAGTTACTCGGCACCGAGACTTAATGAAAAACTGTTTTTT
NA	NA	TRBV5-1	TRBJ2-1	CASSPSTRDNEQFF	TGCGCCAGCAGCCCGTCCACTAGAGACAATGAGCAGTTCTTC
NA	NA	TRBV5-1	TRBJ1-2	CASGIRGYGYTF	TGCGCCAGCGGAATTCGGGGGTATGGCTACACCTTC
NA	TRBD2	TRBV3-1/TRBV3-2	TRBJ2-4	CASSQGSGGYIQYF	TGTGCCAGCAGCCAAGGGAGCGGGGGGTACATTCAGTACTTC
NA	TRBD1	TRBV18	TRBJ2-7	CASSPRVGTGAYEQYF	TGTGCCAGCTCACCACGGGTCGGGACAGGGGCGTACGAGCAGTACTTC
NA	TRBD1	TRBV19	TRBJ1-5	CASSIDQQGVQPQHF	TGTGCCAGTAGTATAGATCAACAGGGGGTCCAGCCCCAGCATTTT
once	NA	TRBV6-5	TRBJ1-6	CASSSNRVSPLHF	TGTGCCAGCAGCTCCAACAGGGTTTCACCCCTCCACTTT
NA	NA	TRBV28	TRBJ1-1	CASSLGTEAFF	TGTGCCAGCAGTTTAGGTACTGAAGCTTTCTTT
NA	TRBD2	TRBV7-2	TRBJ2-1	CASSLEAGGPGEQFF	TGTGCCAGCAGCTTGGAGGCGGGAGGGCCGGGTGAGCAGTTCTTC
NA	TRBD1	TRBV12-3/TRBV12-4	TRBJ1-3	CAGQGGNTIYF	TGTGCTGGACAGGGCGGAAACACCATATATTTT
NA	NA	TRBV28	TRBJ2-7	CASISPRGEQYF	TGTGCCAGCATCTCCCCCAGGGGCGAGCAGTACTTC
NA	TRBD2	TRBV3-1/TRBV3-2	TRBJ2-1	CASSQEASGKGGVFF	TGTGCCAGCAGCCAAGAAGCTAGCGGGAAAGGGGGGGTGTTCTTC
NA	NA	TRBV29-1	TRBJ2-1	CSGGGAFPGGEQFF	TGCAGCGGGGGGGGCGCCTTCCCGGGAGGTGAGCAGTTCTTC
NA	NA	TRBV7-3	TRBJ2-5	CASSPQGAGGETQYF	TGTGCCAGCAGCCCCCAGGGCGCTGGAGGAGAGACCCAGTACTTC
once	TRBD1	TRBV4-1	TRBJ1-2	CASSQAGTVLNYGYTF	TGCGCCAGCAGTCAGGCCGGGACAGTCCTCAACTATGGCTACACCTTC
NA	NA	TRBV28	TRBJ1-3	CASSLGQGSSGNTIYF	TGTGCCAGCAGTTTGGGTCAGGGGAGTTCTGGAAACACCATATATTTT
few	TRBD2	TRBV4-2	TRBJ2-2	CASSPFRGGAGELFF	TGTGCCAGCAGCCCCTTCCGGGGGGGGGCCGGGGAGCTGTTTTTT
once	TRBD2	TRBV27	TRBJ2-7	CASSLRLAGVREQYF	TGTGCCAGCAGTTTACGACTAGCGGGAGTGAGGGAGCAGTACTTC
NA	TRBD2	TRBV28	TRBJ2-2	CASTTKGLAGVSAGELFF	TGTGCCAGCACCACAAAGGGACTAGCGGGAGTGTCGGCCGGGGAGCTGTTTTTT
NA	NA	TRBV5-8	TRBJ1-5	CASSVDWNQPQHF	TGTGCCAGCAGCGTGGACTGGAATCAGCCCCAGCATTTT